Below, 12 T cell receptor beta chains from the same sample are listed, as sequenced in a study of CD8 T cells in ankylosing spondylitis. Each CDR3 protein gets one entry after TCRdb re-called the 5' RACE reads with MiXCR. The table has nearly 350,000 distinct CDR3 sequences, roughly 15% seen once; the top ten hold 1.1%. Sequencing was carried out using blood, either unsorted or a sorted T cell fraction (not recorded which). All receptors derive from a male donor with ankylosing spondylitis or in good health (not recorded which).

The rearrangement links TRBV9 to TRBJ2-2; tentatively, D is TRBD1 or TRBD2 (5 bases each). The V end was cut by 4 bases, the J end by 7 bases, with 17 bases between. CDR3 size: 15 residues. The germline gives CDR1 SGDLS, CDR2 YYNGEE. The CDR3 is CASSTEGTTGGELFF. The DNA for the CDR3 is TGTGCCAGCAGCACAGAGGGGACCACGGGCGGGGAGCTGTTTTTT.

The sample holds many counts of this clonotype. The genes are TRBV3-1 and TRBJ1-1, with 7 bases fitting TRBD1. The CDR3 extends over 13 amino acids. J was trimmed by 11 bases and V by 4 bases; bases with no gene match: 10. From germline, CDR1 is LGHDT and CDR2 YNNKEL (reference sequence). CDR3 sequence reads: CASSLGQTKGAFF. For the CDR3, the DNA is TGTGCCAGCAGCCTGGGACAGACCAAGGGGGCTTTCTTT.

This clonotype has only a few counts. The J gene is TRBJ1-1, the V gene TRBV9; D perhaps matches TRBD1 (6 bases). The germline CDR1 and CDR2 sequences are SGDLS and YYNGEE. The CDR3 is made up of 17 amino acids. V lost 4 bases, J lost 5 bases, and 24 bases lay in between. In nucleotides, the CDR3 is TGTGCCAGCAGCCCCCATCCCAGGTCCAGGGGTGGGACTGAAGCTTTCTTT. Its translation: CASSPHPRSRGGTEAFF.

The chain combines TRBV14 with TRBJ1-4; D remains unclear. V shed 0 bases and J shed 3 bases, with 8 bases lying between them. This CDR3 is built from 15 residues. Germline V gene lookup returns CDR1 SGHDN and CDR2 FVKESK. The CDR3 loop reads CASSQDGGANEKLFF. DNA of the CDR3: TGTGCCAGCAGCCAAGATGGCGGAGCTAATGAAAAACTGTTTTTT.

A single count supports this clonotype. The V gene is TRBV20-1, the J gene TRBJ2-1, with 15 positions matching TRBD2. CDR1 and CDR2 from the germline V gene are DFQATT and SNEGSKA (reference sequence). This CDR3 has 16 amino acids. After removal of 6 bases from V and 0 bases from J, the junction contained 3 bases not matched to a gene. The CDR3 region is CSAGLAGGSSYNEQFF. The DNA of the CDR3 is TGCAGTGCCGGACTAGCGGGAGGGAGCTCCTACAATGAGCAGTTCTTC.

The chain joins TRBV11-2 to TRBJ2-3; 13 nucleotides agree with TRBD2. Germline loops: CDR1 SGHAT, CDR2 FQNNGV. CDR3 length equals 16 residues. V dropped 3 bases and J dropped 6; count of bases not matched to a gene: 6. The CDR3 here is CASSLTSGRKGDTQYF. The CDR3 region has the DNA TGTGCCAGCAGCTTGACTAGCGGGAGGAAAGGGGATACGCAGTATTTT.

This clonotype was seen more than once but under ten times. The chain links TRBV7-8 to TRBJ1-1; the match to TRBD1 covers 7 bases. This CDR3 spans 15 amino acids. Germline CDR1 is SGHVS and CDR2 is FQNEAQ. J was trimmed by 5 bases and V by 4 bases; bases with no gene match: 10. The DNA of the CDR3 is TGTGCCAGCAGCTCCTGGACAGGCCCGGATACTGAAGCTTTCTTT. Translated, it gives CASSSWTGPDTEAFF. Full variable domain (missing parts from reference TRBV7-8 and TRBJ1-1): GAGVSQSPRYKVAKRGQDVALRCDPISGHVSLFWYQQALGQGPEFLTYFQNEAQLDKSGLPSDRFFAERPEGSVSTLKIQRTQQEDSAVYLCASSSWTGPDTEAFFGQGTRLTVV.

This clonotype has more than one count but fewer than ten. The V and J genes are TRBV10-3 and TRBJ2-2; tentatively, D is TRBD1 (6 bases). The V gene lost 11 bases and the J gene lost 1 base, with 11 bases spanning the gap. The CDR3 runs 13 residues. Germline V CDR1 and CDR2: ENHRY, SYGVKD. CDR3 sequence (DNA): TGTGCCTCAGGGGCGGTGAACACCGGGGAGCTGTTTTTT. It yields the protein CASGAVNTGELFF.

This sequence joins TRBV6-1 and TRBJ2-1; 8 bases align to TRBD2. CDR3 length: 14 residues. The germline gives CDR1 MNHNS, CDR2 SASEGT. J gave up 4 bases and V 10 bases, and 9 bases lay outside the gene matches. This chain's CDR3 is CAILPGLGYNEQFF. Here the CDR3 DNA reads TGTGCCATACTGCCGGGACTAGGGTACAATGAGCAGTTCTTC.

This clonotype was counted at least ten times. The J gene is TRBJ1-1, the V gene TRBV4-1, with D tentatively TRBD1 (5 bases). V lost 0 bases and J 6 bases, leaving 14 bases between the germline ends. Germline-derived CDR1 and CDR2 are MGHRA and YSYEKL. CDR3 size: 15 residues. CDR3 DNA sequence: TGCGCCAGCAGCCAAGAACCCCAGGGTAGGTCTGAAGCTTTCTTT. Protein: CASSQEPQGRSEAFF.

This clonotype came up many times. The DNA of the CDR3 is TGTGCCAGCGCAGGACAGGGGTCCTACGAGCAGTACTTC. Protein: CASAGQGSYEQYF. The chain couples TRBV11-2 to TRBJ2-7, with 9 bases matching TRBD1. Germline trimming cut 8 bases from V and 1 base from J; bases unmatched to any gene: 3. The V gene's germline CDR1 is SGHAT and CDR2 FQNNGV. This CDR3 comprises 13 residues.

This clonotype has ten or more counts. V and J are TRBV5-1 and TRBJ2-1, with 8 bases matching TRBD1. This CDR3 region has 14 residues. The germline V gene has CDR1 SGHRS and CDR2 YFSETQ. V gave up 2 bases and J gave up 15 bases; unmatched junction bases: 13. The CDR3 reads CASSFPMDREVWFF. DNA for the CDR3: TGCGCCAGCAGCTTCCCCATGGACAGGGAGGTTTGGTTCTTC.